One and the same sample provided the 21 T cell receptor beta chains below, sequenced in a study of blood T cells in healthy people across ages. With a J-beta primer mix and a sample-barcoded 5' primer, a second PCR ran 7 to 11 cycles. One entry per CDR3 protein, called by TCRdb with MiXCR from the 5' RACE reads. The sample has approximately 850,000 distinct CDR3 sequences, roughly 64% seen once. The specimen sequenced was blood. These TCRs come from a man under 40 in good health.

The sample holds a few counts of this clonotype. V and J are TRBV11-2 and TRBJ1-2; D is unclear. CDR3 size: 14 residues. V was cut by 2 bases and J by 6 bases, with 13 bases left in between. CDR1 and CDR2 (germline): SGHAT, FQNNGV. CDR3 sequence (DNA): TGTGCCAGCAGCTTATTGGGCGGATTAAATGGCTACACCTTC. As protein: CASSLLGGLNGYTF.

In its sample, this clonotype was seen once. In DNA form, the CDR3 reads TGTGCCATCAGTGGAACGGGGGCGGGAGGAGGAAATGAGCAGTTCTTC. Protein product: CAISGTGAGGGNEQFF. The gene calls are TRBV10-3 and TRBJ2-1, with 8 positions matching TRBD2. Germline CDR1 and CDR2: ENHRY and SYGVKD. The CDR3 spans 16 residues. V trimming: 4 bases; J trimming: 7 bases; junction bases outside the gene matches: 12.

This chain links TRBV2 with TRBJ1-1; 7 positions match TRBD1. Per germline, CDR1 SNHLY and CDR2 FYNNEI. The ends lost 6 bases at V and 12 bases at J; junction bases unmatched: 10. This CDR3 is built from 12 residues. CDR3 DNA sequence: TGTGCCAGCAGCGGGGACAGATCGCTGCCTTTCTTT. Translation gives CASSGDRSLPFF. The whole variable domain, filled in from reference TRBV2 and TRBJ1-1, reads EPEVTQTPSHQVTQMGQEVILRCVPISNHLYFYWYRQILGQKVEFLVSFYNNEISEKSEIFDDQFSVERPDGSNFTLKIRSTKLEDSAMYFCASSGDRSLPFFGQGTRLTVV.

This clonotype was seen a few times. The chain combines TRBV20-1 with TRBJ2-7; D gene ambiguous. Trimming pared 2 bases from V and 5 bases from J, leaving 13 bases between. CDR1 and CDR2 (germline): DFQATT, SNEGSKA (reference sequence). The length of the CDR3 is 13 residues. The CDR3 bases are TGCAGTGCTAGACCCACAACCATCCACGAGCAGTACTTC. Protein sequence: CSARPTTIHEQYF.

The rearrangement joins TRBV4-2 to TRBJ1-6; 7 nucleotides agree with TRBD1. The ends lost 0 bases at V and 9 bases at J; junction bases unmatched: 14. Germline lookup yields CDR1 LGHNA and CDR2 YNFKEQ. The CDR3 extends over 18 amino acids. The CDR3 bases are TGTGCCAGCAGCCAAGAGCCACCCACACAGGGGCTTAGTTCACCCCTCCACTTT. Translating it yields CASSQEPPTQGLSSPLHF.

The J gene is TRBJ2-6, the V gene TRBV19, with 7 nucleotides matching TRBD1. Germline trimming cut 6 bases from V and 7 bases from J; bases unmatched to any gene: 9. The length of the CDR3 is 15 residues. The germline V gene has CDR1 LNHDA and CDR2 SQIVND (reference sequence). CDR3 sequence: CASRTGATGANVLTF. The CDR3 DNA reads TGTGCCAGTAGAACAGGGGCAACCGGAGCCAACGTCCTGACTTTC.

The chain links TRBV12-3 or TRBV12-4 to TRBJ1-4; tentative D call: TRBD1 (6 bases). The CDR3 covers 16 residues. V was pared by 5 bases and J by 6 bases, with 19 bases between. In nucleotides, the CDR3 is TGTGCCAGCAGTAACTCACTCAGAGGGGGGGATGAAAAACTGTTTTTT. Amino acids: CASSNSLRGGDEKLFF.

The sample holds a few counts of this clonotype. V is TRBV7-9 and J is TRBJ1-4, with D possibly being TRBD1 (6 bases). Germline V gives CDR1 SEHNR, CDR2 FQNEAQ (reference sequence). Trimming removed 9 bases at V and 6 bases at J, with 17 bases between. The CDR3 runs 14 residues. Written as DNA, the CDR3 is TGTGCCAGTCTACTCGGGGGCTTAGATGAAAAACTGTTTTTT. Translated, it gives CASLLGGLDEKLFF.

This clonotype was counted once. It is likely a read error, because the conserved phenylalanine at the end of the CDR3 is missing. The gene calls are TRBV20-1 and TRBJ2-7; D possibly matches TRBD1 or TRBD2 (5 bases each). Germline V gene lookup returns CDR1 DFQATT and CDR2 SNEGSKA (reference sequence). V shed 6 bases and J shed 3 bases, with 15 bases lying between them. The CDR3 spans 13 residues. The CDR3: CSAVYGGGYEQYL. In nucleotides, the CDR3 is TGCAGTGCCGTGTATGGGGGTGGCTACGAGCAGTACTTG.

This clonotype appeared a single time. Sequence at one end of the junction differs from germline and may be a read error. The chain couples TRBV27 to TRBJ1-2; TRBD1 might be the D (5 bases). Germline CDR1 MNHEY, CDR2 SMNVEV (reference sequence). The CDR3 contains 15 residues. The CDR3: CASNPLGGDPYGYTF. In DNA, the CDR3 is TGCGCCAGCAATCCCCTGGGGGGGGACCCCTATGGCTACACCTTC.

DNA of the CDR3: TGTGCCAGCTCACCACCGAGTGGGAGAGGATCCTACGAGCAGTACTTC. The encoded protein is CASSPPSGRGSYEQYF. This chain links TRBV18 with TRBJ2-4; D possibly corresponds to TRBD2 (5 bases). The closer fit of TRBJ2-7 to the DNA end suggests the J call may be wrong. The CDR3 is 16 residues long. Germline V lookup: CDR1 KGHSH, CDR2 LQKENI.

This clonotype was counted once. The CDR3 DNA reads as TGTGCCAGCAAATCGGAGGTGGTTCATGGCTACACCTTC. It encodes CASKSEVVHGYTF. The J gene is TRBJ1-2, the V gene TRBV6-5; D is ambiguous. The germline gives CDR1 MNHEY, CDR2 SVGAGI. The CDR3 runs to 13 residues. The V and J ends lost 7 bases and 6 bases respectively, with 15 bases between them.

With regard to this clonotype: A much larger clone is a single base away; this may be a read error. V gene TRBV7-2 combines with J gene TRBJ2-7; D not certain. The J call is doubtful: the DNA matches TRBJ2-5 better. CDR3 length: 13 amino acids. Germline-derived CDR1 and CDR2 are SGHTA and FQGNSA. The CDR3 DNA follows: TGTGCCAGCGGCCGCCAGCAGCAAGAGACCCAGTACTTC. Protein: CASGRQQQETQYF.

This chain connects TRBV5-5 to TRBJ2-1; perhaps TRBD1 as D (6 bases). Trimming cost V 4 bases and J 7 bases, with 12 bases left between them. CDR3 length equals 13 residues. CDR1 and CDR2 from the germline V gene are SGHKS and YYEKEE (reference sequence). The CDR3 loop reads CASSVYQGNEQFF. In nucleotides, the CDR3 is TGTGCCAGCAGCGTGTATCAGGGGAATGAGCAGTTCTTC.

About this clonotype itself: Its ends do not fully match the called genes, so a read error is possible. This chain links TRBV4-3 with TRBJ1-1; a possible D gene is TRBD1 (5 bases). The CDR3 spans 18 residues. The germline V gene encodes CDR1 LGHNA and CDR2 YSLEER. The CDR3 DNA is TGCGCCGGCAGCCTCGGTGGTGCAGGGAGTTTGCCTAGCACTGAAGCTTTCTTT. Translation gives CAGSLGGAGSLPSTEAFF.

This clonotype was picked up a small number of times. The genes are TRBV27 and TRBJ1-2; 10 bases align to TRBD1. Trimming took 6 bases from V and 4 from J; bases not matched to a gene: 5. CDR1 is MNHEY and CDR2 is SMNVEV in the germline V gene (reference sequence). This CDR3 comprises 14 residues. The CDR3 sequence: CASSMTGGGYGYTF. The CDR3 DNA reads as TGTGCCAGCAGCATGACAGGGGGCGGCTATGGCTACACCTTC.

With respect to this clonotype: A much larger clone lies a single base off, so this may be a read error. The CDR3 protein is CASSSVRDRGLENYGYTF. As DNA, the CDR3 is TGTGCCAGCAGTAGCGTCCGGGACAGGGGATTAGAGAACTATGGCTACACCTTC. The gene calls are TRBV11-2 and TRBJ1-2; 10 nucleotides match TRBD1. Germline values: CDR1 SGHAT, CDR2 FQNNGV. J gave up 2 bases and V 6 bases, and 15 bases lay outside the gene matches. The CDR3 extends over 18 amino acids. Filled out from reference TRBV11-2 and TRBJ1-2, the complete variable domain reads EAGVAQSPRYKIIEKRQSVAFWCNPISGHATLYWYQQILGQGPKLLIQFQNNGVVDDSQLPKDRFSAERLKGVDSTLKIQPAKLEDSAVYLCASSSVRDRGLENYGYTFGSGTRLTVV.

This clonotype was counted a few times. V gene TRBV7-8 combines with J gene TRBJ1-1; tentatively, D is TRBD1 (5 bases). CDR3 length equals 12 residues. The V and J ends lost 3 bases and 7 bases respectively, with 9 bases between them. Germline V gene lookup returns CDR1 SGHVS and CDR2 FQNEAQ. CDR3 sequence: CASSFQGYEAFF. The CDR3 DNA reads as TGTGCCAGCAGCTTTCAGGGCTATGAAGCTTTCTTT.

V and J are TRBV12-3 or TRBV12-4 and TRBJ2-1; TRBD2 matches at 11 bases. The CDR3 extends over 18 amino acids. The J segment lost 3 bases and the V segment lost 6 bases, leaving 13 bases of the junction unmatched. CDR3 in amino acids: CASRWMALAGGGYNEQFF. The DNA for the CDR3 is TGTGCCAGCAGGTGGATGGCTCTAGCGGGAGGAGGCTACAATGAGCAGTTCTTC.

This clonotype was seen only a few times. The chain carries TRBV3-1 and TRBJ1-1; the D gene is possibly TRBD1 (5 bases). The CDR3 is 14 amino acids. V dropped 5 bases and J dropped 6 bases, with 16 bases sitting between them. Germline V gene lookup returns CDR1 LGHDT and CDR2 YNNKEL (reference sequence). Written as DNA, the CDR3 is TGTGCCAGCAGCTTTTCAGGAGGGACTTCTGAAGCTTTCTTT. Translating it yields CASSFSGGTSEAFF.

The genes are TRBV9 and TRBJ2-1; 9 bases map to TRBD2. Per the germline V gene, CDR1 is SGDLS and CDR2 is YYNGEE. The ends lost 3 bases at V and 4 bases at J; junction bases unmatched: 17. The CDR3 consists of 19 residues. The CDR3 reads CASSGPRAGGGYKYNEQFF. DNA for the CDR3: TGTGCCAGCAGCGGCCCTCGGGCGGGGGGGGGATACAAATACAATGAGCAGTTCTTC.